Below, 25 T cell receptor beta chains from the same sample are listed, as sequenced in a study of beta chain features in type 1 diabetes. Antigens of these TCRs are unknown. Notes on the study in general: The study found moderately but significantly shorter TCRB CDR3s in all four CD4+ subsets of Type 1 diabetes patients.

The study reverse transcribed the entire isolated RNA, so it sequenced expressed TCRB transcripts. Repertoires were generated with immunoSEQ multiplex PCR, while TCRdb's copy carries only in-frame clones and drops some. The table includes about 400,000 clones, roughly 12% detected once. The specimen sequenced was naive CD4+ T cells from blood. Source of these receptors: a woman aged 18-29 years with type 1 diabetes.

The chain uses TRBV18 and TRBJ2-3, with TRBD2 as a possible D gene (5 bases). Germline CDR1 KGHSH, CDR2 LQKENI. The V end was cut by 4 bases, the J end by 4 bases, with 9 bases between. CDR3 length: 13 residues. The CDR3 DNA reads as TGTGCCAGCTCACTCGGGAATCCAGATACGCAGTATTTT. It translates to CASSLGNPDTQYF.

The chain joins TRBV14 to TRBJ1-4; tentative D call: TRBD1 (6 bases). The V gene's germline CDR1 is SGHDN and CDR2 FVKESK. The CDR3 spans 12 residues. V was cut by 3 bases and J by 15 bases, with 14 bases left in between. Written as DNA, the CDR3 is TGTGCCAGCAGCCAGACCGGGACAAGAATGTTTTTT. This gives the protein CASSQTGTRMFF.

Here the CDR3 DNA reads TGTGCCAGCTCACCAGTGACAGGGCCGCCTAACTATGGCTACACCTTC. It yields the protein CASSPVTGPPNYGYTF. The chain couples TRBV18 to TRBJ1-2, with 7 bases fitting TRBD1. CDR3 length: 16 amino acids. Germline loops: CDR1 KGHSH, CDR2 LQKENI. The V segment lost 2 bases and the J segment 0 bases; nucleotides outside the gene matches: 6.

This clone was detected a few times. This chain connects TRBV5-1 to TRBJ1-1, with D perhaps matching TRBD1 (6 bases). Trimming shortened V by 2 bases and J by 5 bases, and 10 bases separated the two germline ends. The germline V gene encodes CDR1 SGHRS and CDR2 YFSETQ. The CDR3 is made up of 13 amino acids. CDR3 residues: CASSFVQGTEAFF. CDR3 DNA: TGCGCCAGCAGCTTCGTTCAGGGGACTGAAGCTTTCTTT.

The chain links TRBV20-1 to TRBJ2-5; D is ambiguous. The CDR3 totals 11 residues. With 3 bases removed from V and 2 bases from J, the gap between germline ends came to 4 bases. CDR1 is DFQATT, CDR2 SNEGSKA, per germline (reference sequence). CDR3 in amino acids: CSASQQETQYF. In nucleotides, the CDR3 is TGCAGTGCTAGCCAACAAGAGACCCAGTACTTC.

The chain has TRBV9 and TRBJ1-6; TRBD1 matches at 11 bases. Germline CDR1 and CDR2: SGDLS and YYNGEE. V gave up 0 bases and J gave up 9 bases; unmatched junction bases: 2. This CDR3 is 15 amino acids long. Here the CDR3 DNA reads TGTGCCAGCAGCGTAGCTGGGACAGGGGGTTCACCCCTCCACTTT. The encoded protein is CASSVAGTGGSPLHF.

This clone occurred a few times. DNA for the CDR3: TGTGCCAGCAGTGAATGGGGGGGGCTGGGGGGGACCCAGTACTTC. Its translation: CASSEWGGLGGTQYF. V usage is TRBV25-1 and J usage is TRBJ2-5; D is perhaps TRBD2 (7 bases). The CDR3 is 15 amino acids. Per the germline V gene, CDR1 is MGHDK and CDR2 is SYGVNS. The V and J ends lost 1 base and 7 bases respectively, with 16 bases between them. Supplemented by reference TRBV25-1 and TRBJ2-5, the full variable domain reads EADIYQTPRYLVIGTGKKITLECSQTMGHDKMYWYQQDPGMELHLIHYSYGVNSTEKGDLSSESTVSRIRTEHFPLTLESARPSHTSQYLCASSEWGGLGGTQYFGPGTRLLVL.

This clone was counted only a few times. The V call is TRBV5-6, the J call TRBJ2-1; tentative D call: TRBD1 (5 bases). The V and J ends lost 2 bases and 7 bases respectively, with 7 bases between them. The CDR3 totals 12 residues. Germline values: CDR1 SGHDT, CDR2 YYEEEE. CDR3 sequence reads: CASSFYRNEQFF. CDR3 sequence (DNA): TGTGCCAGCAGCTTTTACAGGAATGAGCAGTTCTTC.

The chain couples TRBV4-3 to TRBJ2-1; 16 bases map to TRBD2. The CDR3 covers 17 residues. Germline V gene data show CDR1 as LGHNA and CDR2 as YSLEER. V was clipped by 1 base and J by 12 bases; unmatched bases: 9. Here the CDR3 reads CASSQARGLAGGPGQFF. The CDR3 DNA is TGCGCCAGCAGCCAAGCCCGGGGACTAGCGGGGGGGCCTGGGCAGTTCTTC.

The chain employs TRBV7-9 and TRBJ2-5, with TRBD1 as a possible D gene (6 bases). The CDR3 has 15 amino acids. V dropped 11 bases and J dropped 4 bases, with 23 bases sitting between them. The germline V gene encodes CDR1 SEHNR and CDR2 FQNEAQ (reference sequence). Written as DNA, the CDR3 is TGTGCCTGCCAGCGAGGGGCAAGAGGGGGAGAGACCCAGTACTTC. It specifies CACQRGARGGETQYF.

This clone came up a few times. The chain joins TRBV7-2 to TRBJ1-1; D unresolved. Deletions cut 3 bases from V and 3 bases from J, with 2 bases between. The CDR3 contains 11 residues. Germline V gives CDR1 SGHTA, CDR2 FQGNSA. CDR3 coding DNA: TGTGCCAGCAGCTTCGACACTGAAGCTTTCTTT. The encoded protein is CASSFDTEAFF.

This clone was picked up a small number of times. The chain carries TRBV28 and TRBJ2-4; D unclear. V was shortened by 7 bases and J by 3 bases, with 16 bases between the two germline ends. CDR3 length: 15 residues. Germline-derived CDR1 and CDR2 are MDHEN and SYDVKM. CDR3: CASTFYGSGKNIQYF. CDR3 DNA: TGTGCCAGCACCTTCTATGGGTCAGGCAAAAACATTCAGTACTTC.

The rearrangement uses TRBV11-2 and TRBJ1-2, with a tentative D call TRBD1 (6 bases). Germline CDR1 SGHAT, CDR2 FQNNGV. Between the trimmed V and J ends, which lost 5 bases and 0 bases, there was a span of 13 bases. The CDR3 has 15 residues. This CDR3 reads CASSTLRDTNYGYTF. In DNA, the CDR3 is TGTGCCAGCAGCACCCTCCGGGACACTAACTATGGCTACACCTTC. Full variable domain (remainder filled in from reference TRBV11-2 and TRBJ1-2): EAGVAQSPRYKIIEKRQSVAFWCNPISGHATLYWYQQILGQGPKLLIQFQNNGVVDDSQLPKDRFSAERLKGVDSTLKIQPAKLEDSAVYLCASSTLRDTNYGYTFGSGTRLTVV.

There are a few counts of this clone. V and J are TRBV11-2 and TRBJ2-1; D gene uncertain. The ends were cut back, 1 base at V and 4 bases at J, with 11 bases in the middle. The length of the CDR3 is 15 residues. Germline CDR1 SGHAT, CDR2 FQNNGV. The CDR3 bases are TGTGCCAGCAGCTTAGTTGGAGTATCTTACAATGAGCAGTTCTTC. Its protein product is CASSLVGVSYNEQFF.

This clone appeared a few times. Other DNA sequences in the same sample also yield this CDR3. The chain joins TRBV18 to TRBJ2-1; TRBD2 agrees at 7 bases. Germline V gene lookup returns CDR1 KGHSH and CDR2 LQKENI. The CDR3 sequence is 13 residues long. The J segment lost 5 bases and the V segment lost 3 bases, leaving 1 base of the junction unmatched. CDR3 loop: CASSPGTNNEQFF. The CDR3 DNA sequence: TGTGCCAGCTCACCGGGGACTAACAATGAGCAGTTCTTC.

This clone turned up a few times. V and J are TRBV25-1 and TRBJ2-1, with D tentatively TRBD2 (6 bases). CDR3 length equals 11 residues. V dropped 2 bases and J dropped 10 bases, with 6 bases sitting between them. Germline values: CDR1 MGHDK, CDR2 SYGVNS. CDR3 loop: CASSEAGEQFF. DNA for the CDR3: TGTGCCAGCAGTGAAGCGGGGGAGCAGTTCTTC.

The rearrangement uses TRBV15 and TRBJ1-1, with D hard to call. Deletions cut 3 bases from V and 7 bases from J, with 12 bases between. Germline CDR1 and CDR2: LNHNV and YYDKDF (reference sequence). The CDR3 runs 13 residues. CDR3: CATSRDYPGEAFF. CDR3 in DNA: TGTGCCACCAGCAGGGACTACCCGGGTGAAGCTTTCTTT.

The chain has TRBV9 and TRBJ2-1, with D perhaps TRBD1 (5 bases). The CDR3 is made up of 13 amino acids. CDR1 SGDLS and CDR2 YYNGEE come from the germline V gene. V was trimmed by 0 bases and J by 10 bases, leaving 11 bases between them. CDR3 DNA: TGTGCCAGCAGCGTAGGTCAGGGTCTAGAGCAGTTCTTC. Encoded protein: CASSVGQGLEQFF.

The chain uses TRBV11-1 and TRBJ2-7; 10 nucleotides line up with TRBD2. CDR1 and CDR2 from the germline V gene are SGHAT and FQDESV (reference sequence). The junction had 2 bases not matched to a gene; V was cut back by 3 bases and J by 0 bases. CDR3 length: 15 amino acids. The chain's CDR3 is CASSLTSGHSYEQYF. The CDR3 DNA sequence: TGTGCCAGCAGCTTGACTAGCGGGCACTCCTACGAGCAGTACTTC.

This clone was seen only a few times. The chain employs TRBV19 and TRBJ2-7; 8 bases map to TRBD1. Germline loops: CDR1 LNHDA, CDR2 SQIVND (reference sequence). V shed 4 bases, J shed 4 bases, and the junction held 3 bases outside the gene matches. This CDR3 is 13 amino acids long. The CDR3 coding sequence is TGTGCCAGTAGTAACGGACAGGGTTACGAGCAGTACTTC. Its translation: CASSNGQGYEQYF.

This clone turned up a few times. The chain carries TRBV18 and TRBJ2-7, with 9 nucleotides matching TRBD2. Germline V gives CDR1 KGHSH, CDR2 LQKENI. With V trimmed by 3 bases and J by 0 bases, 3 bases remained unmatched. The length of the CDR3 is 15 residues. This chain's CDR3 is CASSPGLAGSYEQYF. The CDR3 DNA reads TGTGCCAGCTCACCGGGACTAGCCGGCTCCTACGAGCAGTACTTC.

The chain carries TRBV14 and TRBJ1-3; D perhaps matches TRBD1 (6 bases). With 3 bases removed from V and 0 bases from J, the gap between germline ends came to 6 bases. CDR1 SGHDN and CDR2 FVKESK come from the germline V gene. CDR3 length equals 14 residues. The CDR3, as DNA: TGTGCCAGCAGCCAGACAGGCTCTGGAAACACCATATATTTT. Residues: CASSQTGSGNTIYF.

A remark on this clone: The same CDR3 also results from other DNA sequences found in this sample. The chain is built from TRBV11-2 and TRBJ2-3; 8 bases are shared with TRBD2. The germline gives CDR1 SGHAT, CDR2 FQNNGV. The CDR3 extends over 13 amino acids. V gave up 5 bases and J gave up 4 bases; unmatched junction bases: 2. The CDR3 protein is CASSTGGADTQYF. The CDR3 DNA follows: TGTGCCAGCAGCACCGGGGGGGCAGATACGCAGTATTTT.

This clone was found a few times. The rearrangement uses TRBV10-3 and TRBJ2-2, with D perhaps TRBD1 (6 bases). The CDR3 length is 13 residues. Trimming pared 8 bases from V and 1 base from J, leaving 8 bases between. Germline loops: CDR1 ENHRY, CDR2 SYGVKD. This CDR3 reads CAIEGVNTGELFF. The CDR3, as DNA: TGTGCCATCGAGGGGGTGAACACCGGGGAGCTGTTTTTT.

This chain links TRBV14 with TRBJ1-2; no definite D call. Trimming removed 5 bases at V and 7 bases at J, with 11 bases between. CDR1 and CDR2 (germline): SGHDN, FVKESK. The CDR3 covers 12 residues. CDR3 sequence: CASSEAHAGYTF. CDR3 nucleotides: TGTGCCAGCAGCGAGGCCCACGCTGGCTACACCTTC.